This entry lists 15 T cell receptor beta chains sequenced from one sample in a study of TIL therapy for anti-PD-1-resistant metastatic lung cancer. This was the immunoSEQ v3 assay. Assay: immunoSEQ multiplex PCR; the TCRdb copy retains only in-frame clones and omits some. The data contain about 21,000 clones, about 70% of them seen just once; the ten biggest clones take up around 1.8%. Noted time point: pre-treatment sample, taken before nivolumab and TIL therapy. The sample here was blood, taken at baseline. The receptors come from a person aged 25-85 years with non-small cell lung cancer.

The genes are TRBV7-4 and TRBJ2-7, with 8 positions matching TRBD1. CDR1 and CDR2 from the germline V gene are SGHVT and SQSDAQ. V lost 5 bases to trimming and J lost 5 bases; unmatched junction nucleotides: 11. The CDR3 has 15 residues. The CDR3 sequence is CASSRPPGQANEQYF. The CDR3 DNA reads as TGTGCCAGCAGCCGTCCGCCGGGACAGGCGAACGAGCAGTACTTC.

The V call is TRBV30, the J call TRBJ2-3; 11 positions agree with TRBD2. The V segment lost 0 bases and the J segment 6 bases; nucleotides outside the gene matches: 5. Germline assignment: CDR1 GTSNPN and CDR2 SVGIG (reference sequence). The CDR3 has 15 residues. CDR3 DNA: TGTGCCTGGAGTGTTCTTAGCGGGGGGGCGGATACGCAGTATTTT. It is translated as CAWSVLSGGADTQYF.

This chain's CDR3 is CASSPGTGDEKLFF. DNA for the CDR3: TGTGCCAGCAGCCCCGGGACAGGGGATGAAAAACTGTTTTTT. The chain joins TRBV7-9 to TRBJ1-4; 10 bases map to TRBD1. Germline values: CDR1 SEHNR, CDR2 FQNEAQ (reference sequence). CDR3 length: 14 residues. Germline trimming cut 5 bases from V and 6 bases from J; bases unmatched to any gene: 3.

This sequence joins TRBV4-1 and TRBJ2-1; the match to TRBD2 covers 7 bases. The CDR3 runs to 13 residues. Per the germline V gene, CDR1 is MGHRA and CDR2 is YSYEKL. Unmatched junction bases numbered 6, after V lost 5 bases and J lost 8 bases. This CDR3 is CASSVRSGDEQFF. The CDR3 DNA follows: TGCGCCAGCAGCGTACGGAGCGGGGATGAGCAGTTCTTC.

The gene calls are TRBV7-2 and TRBJ2-5; D is possibly TRBD1 (5 bases). The V and J ends lost 0 bases and 7 bases respectively, with 9 bases between them. Germline CDR1 and CDR2: SGHTA and FQGNSA. CDR3 length: 13 residues. The CDR3 is CASSLAGVGTQYF. In DNA, the CDR3 is TGTGCCAGCAGCTTAGCAGGGGTTGGGACCCAGTACTTC.

The genes are TRBV29-1 and TRBJ2-1; the D gene is possibly TRBD2 (5 bases). CDR3 length: 12 residues. Trimming pared 5 bases from V and 5 bases from J, leaving 10 bases between. The germline gives CDR1 SQVTM, CDR2 ANQGSEA. CDR3 sequence reads: CSVIDGNNEQFF. In DNA, the CDR3 is TGCAGCGTTATAGACGGGAACAATGAGCAGTTCTTC.

The V and J genes are TRBV4-1 and TRBJ1-2; D gene unclear. Germline V gene data show CDR1 as MGHRA and CDR2 as YSYEKL. With 3 bases removed from V and 5 bases from J, the gap between germline ends came to 19 bases. This CDR3 has 16 residues. CDR3 DNA: TGCGCCAGCAGCCATGAGGCACGCACGGGAGTTTATGGCTACACCTTC. This gives the protein CASSHEARTGVYGYTF.

The rearrangement joins TRBV21-1 to TRBJ1-5; the table's D call TRBD1 went unverified against the DNA. TRBV21-1 is recorded as a pseudogene. This CDR3 comprises 17 residues. The CDR3 spells CASSSWTGVEGNQPQHF. CDR3 sequence (DNA): TGTGCCAGCAGCAGTTGGACAGGGGTGGAAGGCAATCAGCCCCAGCATTTT.

The rearrangement links TRBV6-5 to TRBJ2-7, with 8 bases identical to TRBD1. This CDR3 region has 11 residues. Germline assignment: CDR1 MNHEY and CDR2 SVGAGI. The V segment lost 8 bases and the J segment 4 bases; nucleotides outside the gene matches: 1. Written as DNA, the CDR3 is TGTGCCAGCGGACAGGGTTACGAGCAGTACTTC. Protein product: CASGQGYEQYF.

The J gene is TRBJ2-3, the V gene TRBV5-1, with TRBD1 matching 10 bases. Trimming cost V 3 bases and J 8 bases; bases outside gene matches: 12. The CDR3 has 16 amino acids. CDR1 SGHRS and CDR2 YFSETQ come from the germline V gene. The chain's CDR3 is CASSSSTGGSSGTQYF. The CDR3 DNA is TGCGCCAGCAGCTCCTCGACAGGGGGCTCGTCGGGTACGCAGTATTTT.

The genes are TRBV29-1 and TRBJ2-2; D may be TRBD2 (5 bases). The CDR3 spans 12 residues. Germline V CDR1 and CDR2: SQVTM, ANQGSEA. Between the trimmed V and J ends, which lost 2 bases and 7 bases, there was a span of 8 bases. The CDR3 here is CSVETGSGELFF. The CDR3, as DNA: TGCAGCGTTGAAACGGGGAGCGGGGAGCTGTTTTTT.

The chain uses TRBV11-3 and TRBJ2-1; 7 bases agree with TRBD2. CDR1 is SGHNT and CDR2 is YENEEA in the germline V gene. The CDR3 is made up of 13 amino acids. With V trimmed by 5 bases and J by 9 bases, 7 bases remained unmatched. CDR3 region: CASSRTSQGEQFF. DNA for the CDR3: TGTGCCAGCAGCCGGACTAGTCAGGGTGAGCAGTTCTTC.

This clone turned up a few times. This chain uses TRBV7-9 with TRBJ2-7; D unresolved. Looked up from germline, CDR1 is SEHNR and CDR2 is FQNEAQ (reference sequence). V was shortened by 1 base and J by 0 bases, with 10 bases between the two germline ends. The length of the CDR3 is 15 residues. The CDR3 region is CASSLEPSRSYEQYF. In DNA, the CDR3 is TGTGCCAGCAGCTTAGAACCCAGCCGCTCCTACGAGCAGTACTTC. The whole variable domain, remainder taken from reference TRBV7-9 and TRBJ2-7, is DTGVSQNPRHKITKRGQNVTFRCDPISEHNRLYWYRQTLGQGPEFLTYFQNEAQLEKSRLLSDRFSAERPKGSFSTLEIQRTEQGDSAMYLCASSLEPSRSYEQYFGPGTRLTVT.

The chain carries TRBV2 and TRBJ2-5; D gene ambiguous. Germline loops: CDR1 SNHLY, CDR2 FYNNEI. The ends were cut back, 4 bases at V and 4 bases at J, with 13 bases in the middle. There are 14 residues in the CDR3. The CDR3 protein is CASSGIGSRETQYF. In DNA, the CDR3 is TGTGCCAGCAGTGGAATTGGCAGCCGAGAGACCCAGTACTTC.

The chain joins TRBV7-9 to TRBJ2-1; weak D call: TRBD2 (6 bases). This CDR3 is 16 amino acids long. The germline V and J ends were trimmed by 0 bases and 5 bases, with 14 bases remaining between them. The germline V gene encodes CDR1 SEHNR and CDR2 FQNEAQ (reference sequence). The CDR3 spells CASSLALAGTDNEQFF. The CDR3 DNA follows: TGTGCCAGCAGCTTAGCGTTGGCGGGGACCGACAATGAGCAGTTCTTC.